This is a list of T cell receptor beta chains from one sample in a study of regulatory T cells in long-lasting Graves disease. One entry per CDR3 protein results from TCRdb running MiXCR on the multiplex PCR reads. The table has about 540,000 distinct CDR3 sequences, about 14% seen once. These data were likewise used in another study, on T cells in Graves' hyperthyroidism and ophthalmopathy.

Sequences were derived from peripheral blood mononuclear cells (PBMCs), sampled at new diagnosis, from a patient treated with antithyroid drugs. All receptors derive from a man aged 25 to 45 with Graves disease. The CDR3 runs from the conserved cysteine through the conserved F or W. D genes are given only for firm matches. The size entry is marked missing in some rows and otherwise reads once, few, many or a size class.

clone_size cdr3_length j_call v_call d_call cdr3_aa cdr3_nt
many 18 TRBJ2-5 TRBV28 TRBD2 CASSLSGRSPKGEETQYF TGTGCCAGCAGTTTAAGCGGGAGAAGTCCCAAGGGTGAGGAGACCCAGTACTTC
few 13 TRBJ2-5 TRBV19 - CATERQSGETQYF TGTGCCACCGAAAGACAGAGCGGAGAGACCCAGTACTTC
many 15 TRBJ2-3 TRBV7-8 - CASSLGGTTTDTQYF TGTGCCAGCAGCTTGGGCGGGACGACCACAGATACGCAGTATTTT
many 16 TRBJ1-5 TRBV12-3/TRBV12-4 - CASSSIYGVGNQPQHF TGTGCCAGCAGTTCCATTTATGGGGTTGGCAATCAGCCCCAGCATTTT
many 11 TRBJ2-5 TRBV6-5 TRBD1 CASSSPGQQYF TGTGCCAGCAGTTCACCGGGACAGCAGTACTTC
few 16 TRBJ1-4 TRBV6-1 TRBD1 CASSKWGTATNEKLFF TGTGCCAGCAGTAAGTGGGGGACAGCAACTAATGAAAAACTGTTTTTT
few 19 TRBJ2-1 TRBV6-5 TRBD1 CASSYTGTDSAFSYNEQFF TGTGCCAGCAGTTACACCGGGACAGACTCTGCTTTTTCCTACAATGAGCAGTTCTTC
- 13 TRBJ1-5 TRBV10-1 - CASSERRVGPQHF TGCGCCAGCAGTGAGCGGAGGGTAGGACCCCAGCATTTT
many 14 TRBJ2-5 TRBV7-2 - CASSLGGGVETQYF TGTGCCAGCAGCTTAGGAGGCGGGGTAGAGACCCAGTACTTC
many 17 TRBJ2-7 TRBV7-2 TRBD2 CASSPKPGLAGVNEQYF TGTGCCAGCAGCCCAAAACCGGGACTAGCGGGAGTTAACGAGCAGTACTTC
many 14 TRBJ2-7 TRBV30 - CAWSVIMGTYEQYF TGTGCCTGGAGTGTCATTATGGGTACCTACGAGCAGTACTTC
- 15 TRBJ2-1 TRBV24-1 - CATSDFIETGNEQFF TGTGCCACCAGTGATTTCATCGAGACGGGAAATGAGCAGTTCTTC
many 13 TRBJ1-1 TRBV6-2/TRBV6-3 - CASSYWGNTEAFF TGTGCCAGCAGTTACTGGGGGAACACTGAAGCTTTCTTT
few 15 TRBJ2-1 TRBV28 - CASSLEVGGKNEQFF TGTGCCAGCAGCTTGGAGGTCGGAGGCAAAAATGAGCAGTTCTTC